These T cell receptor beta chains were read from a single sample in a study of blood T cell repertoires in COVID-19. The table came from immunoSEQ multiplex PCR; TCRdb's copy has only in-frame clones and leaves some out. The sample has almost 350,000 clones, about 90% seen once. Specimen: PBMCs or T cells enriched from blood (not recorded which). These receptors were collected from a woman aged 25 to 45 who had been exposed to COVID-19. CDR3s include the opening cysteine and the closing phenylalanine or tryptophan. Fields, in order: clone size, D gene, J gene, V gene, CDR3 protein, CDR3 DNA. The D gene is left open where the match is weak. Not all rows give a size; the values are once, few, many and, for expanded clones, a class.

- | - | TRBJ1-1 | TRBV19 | CASSPTLGMNTEAFF | TGTGCCAGTAGTCCCACCCTCGGGATGAACACTGAAGCTTTCTTT
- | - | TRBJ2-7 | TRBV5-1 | CASSPTSIGGSYEQYF | TGCGCCAGCAGCCCGACGTCGATTGGGGGGTCCTACGAGCAGTACTTC
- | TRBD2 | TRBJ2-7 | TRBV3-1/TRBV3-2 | CASSQGPSGLYEQYF | TGTGCCAGCAGCCAAGGTCCTAGCGGGCTCTACGAGCAGTACTTC
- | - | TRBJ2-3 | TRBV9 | CASSVVAFTDTQYF | TGTGCCAGCAGCGTAGTGGCATTCACAGATACGCAGTATTTT
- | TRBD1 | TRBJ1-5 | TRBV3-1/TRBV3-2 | CASSQQGAGEPQHF | TGTGCCAGCAGCCAACAGGGGGCCGGGGAGCCCCAGCATTTT
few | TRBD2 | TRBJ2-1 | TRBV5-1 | CASRHIAGEPGQFF | TGCGCCAGCAGGCACATAGCGGGAGAGCCCGGGCAGTTCTTC
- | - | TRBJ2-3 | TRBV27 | CASSFHPPGSDTQYF | TGTGCCAGCAGTTTCCATCCCCCCGGGTCAGATACGCAGTATTTT
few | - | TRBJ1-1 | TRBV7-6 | CASSLAFPPNTEAFF | TGTGCCAGCAGCTTAGCGTTCCCTCCGAACACTGAAGCTTTCTTT
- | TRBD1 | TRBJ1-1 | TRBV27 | CASSSAGGKSTEAFF | TGTGCCAGCAGTTCGGCAGGGGGGAAGAGCACTGAAGCTTTCTTT
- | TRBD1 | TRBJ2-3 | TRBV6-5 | CASSYPGQLDTQYF | TGTGCCAGCAGTTACCCGGGACAGTTAGATACGCAGTATTTT
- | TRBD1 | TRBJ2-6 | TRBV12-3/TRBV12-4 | CASSADRGSVLTF | TGTGCCAGCAGTGCGGACAGGGGGAGCGTCCTGACTTTC
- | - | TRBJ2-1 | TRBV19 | CASSIMDGADEQFF | TGTGCCAGTAGTATTATGGATGGGGCGGATGAGCAGTTCTTC
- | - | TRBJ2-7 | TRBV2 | CASSGPFALVAEQYF | TGTGCCAGCAGTGGACCCTTTGCGTTGGTAGCCGAGCAGTACTTC
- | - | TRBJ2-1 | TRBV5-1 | CASSPAGWDEQFF | TGCGCCAGCAGCCCCGCGGGGTGGGATGAGCAATTCTTC
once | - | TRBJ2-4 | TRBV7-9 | CASSSPKSRTENIQYF | TGTGCCAGCAGCTCCCCTAAATCCCGGACAGAAAACATTCAGTACTTC
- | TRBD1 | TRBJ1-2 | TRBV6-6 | CASSYSHRGRGYGYTF | TGTGCCAGCAGTTACTCACACAGGGGGCGCGGCTATGGCTACACCTTC
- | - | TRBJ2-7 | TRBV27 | CATGVQSSYEQYF | TGTGCCACCGGGGTACAAAGCTCCTACGAGCAGTACTTC
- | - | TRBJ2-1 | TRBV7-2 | CASSLGEGENNEQFF | TGTGCCAGCAGCTTAGGAGAGGGGGAAAACAATGAGCAGTTCTTC
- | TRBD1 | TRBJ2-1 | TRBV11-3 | CASSPQGEDYNEQFF | TGTGCCAGCAGCCCCCAGGGGGAAGACTACAATGAGCAGTTCTTC
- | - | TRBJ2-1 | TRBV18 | CASSPLPGSISYNEQFF | TGTGCCAGCTCACCACTTCCCGGGAGTATATCCTACAATGAGCAGTTCTTC
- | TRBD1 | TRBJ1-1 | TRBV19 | CASSIDGTGNTEAFF | TGTGCCAGTAGTATAGATGGGACAGGTAACACTGAAGCTTTCTTT
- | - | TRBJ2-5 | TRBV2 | CASRRQPGVGETQYF | TGTGCCAGCAGGCGCCAACCAGGGGTAGGAGAGACCCAGTACTTC
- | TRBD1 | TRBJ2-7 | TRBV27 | CASSPLGTGGLYEQYF | TGTGCCAGCAGCCCTCTAGGGACAGGGGGCTTATACGAGCAGTACTTC
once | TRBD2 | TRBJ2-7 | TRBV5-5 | CASTREGLYEQYF | TGTGCCAGCACACGGGAGGGCCTGTACGAGCAGTACTTC
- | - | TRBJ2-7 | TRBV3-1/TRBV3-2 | CASSLTEDYEQYF | TGTGCCAGCAGCCTGACAGAGGACTACGAGCAGTACTTC
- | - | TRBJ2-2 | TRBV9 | CASSARGELFF | TGTGCCAGCAGCGCCCGCGGGGAGCTGTTTTTT
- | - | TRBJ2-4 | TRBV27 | CASSLIGAPGKNIQYF | TGTGCCAGCAGTTTAATTGGGGCCCCGGGCAAAAACATTCAGTACTTC
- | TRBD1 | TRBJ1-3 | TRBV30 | CAWSVQGADTIYF | TGTGCCTGGAGTGTACAGGGGGCTGACACCATATATTTT
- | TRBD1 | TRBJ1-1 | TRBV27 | CASIGQGKAFF | TGTGCCAGTATTGGACAGGGCAAAGCTTTCTTT
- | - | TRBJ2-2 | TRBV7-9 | CASSSDFTGELFF | TGTGCCAGCAGCTCGGACTTCACCGGGGAGCTGTTTTTT
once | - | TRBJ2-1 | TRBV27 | CASSPRERNSYNEQFF | TGTGCCAGCAGTCCCCGGGAGCGAAACTCCTACAATGAGCAGTTCTTC
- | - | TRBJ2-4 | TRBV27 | CASSLRAAGAKNIQYF | TGTGCCAGCAGTTTACGGGCTGCGGGGGCCAAAAACATTCAGTACTTC